These T cell receptor beta chains were read from a single sample in a study of blood T cell repertoires in COVID-19. Sequenced by immunoSEQ multiplex PCR; TCRdb stores in-frame clones only, minus some. The data contain a few hundred thousand clones, 85% to 90% of them singletons. The sequenced material came from peripheral blood. The receptors were sampled from a man aged 55-75 years with acute or convalescent COVID-19. The CDR3 runs from the conserved cysteine through the conserved F or W. The order of the fields is CDR3 protein, CDR3 DNA, D gene, clone size, J gene, V gene. D genes are given only for firm matches. The size field is filled for only some rows; it gives once, few, many or a size class.

CDR3: CASSLLSSGGTQYF; DNA: TGTGCCAGCAGCTTGCTATCGTCGGGGGGTACGCAGTATTTT; D: TRBD2; size: .; J: TRBJ2-3; V: TRBV5-4
CDR3: CASSLSGQNYGYTF; DNA: TGCGCCAGCAGCCTATCGGGACAGAACTATGGCTACACCTTC; D: TRBD1; size: .; J: TRBJ1-2; V: TRBV5-1
CDR3: CASRLAEAGPNTGELFF; DNA: TGTGCAAGTCGCTTAGCGGAGGCGGGGCCCAACACCGGGGAGCTGTTTTTT; D: .; size: .; J: TRBJ2-2; V: TRBV12-2
CDR3: CASSTTGGAQVGSPLHF; DNA: TGTGCCAGCAGCACAACAGGGGGCGCACAGGTTGGATCACCCCTCCACTTT; D: TRBD1; size: few; J: TRBJ1-6; V: TRBV5-4
CDR3: CASSHTKSGSGDYEQYF; DNA: TGTGCCAGCAGCCACACAAAGAGCGGTAGCGGGGATTACGAGCAGTACTTC; D: TRBD2; size: .; J: TRBJ2-7; V: TRBV3-1/TRBV3-2
CDR3: CASSTDPQGNYGYTF; DNA: TGTGCCAGTAGTACCGACCCCCAGGGGAACTATGGCTACACCTTC; D: .; size: .; J: TRBJ1-2; V: TRBV19
CDR3: CASSERVSNSPLHF; DNA: TGTGCCAGCAGTGAACGGGTAAGTAATTCACCCCTCCACTTT; D: .; size: few; J: TRBJ1-6; V: TRBV6-1
CDR3: CASSQARVRGYLSGNTIYF; DNA: TGTGCCAGCAGCCAGGCTCGGGTCAGGGGGTACCTCTCTGGAAACACCATATATTTT; D: TRBD1; size: .; J: TRBJ1-3; V: TRBV3-1/TRBV3-2
CDR3: CASSPTGQGRRKTVF; DNA: TGCGCCAGCAGTCCTACAGGACAGGGTAGGCGAAAAACTGTTTTT; D: TRBD1; size: .; J: TRBJ1-4; V: TRBV23-1
CDR3: CASSLASGLGTGGGDTQYF; DNA: TGTGCCAGCAGCTTAGCTTCAGGACTAGGGACAGGGGGAGGAGATACGCAGTATTTT; D: TRBD1; size: .; J: TRBJ2-3; V: TRBV11-2
CDR3: CASSNQFNTEAFF; DNA: TGTGCCAGCAGCAATCAGTTTAACACTGAAGCTTTCTTT; D: .; size: .; J: TRBJ1-1; V: TRBV7-2
CDR3: CASSRVTGTSNEKLFF; DNA: TGTGCCAGCAGCCGCGTGACAGGGACCTCTAATGAAAAACTGTTTTTT; D: TRBD1; size: .; J: TRBJ1-4; V: TRBV3-1/TRBV3-2
CDR3: CASSFDSQETQYF; DNA: TGTGCCAGCAGCTTTGACAGCCAAGAGACCCAGTACTTC; D: .; size: .; J: TRBJ2-5; V: TRBV7-9
CDR3: CASSRTATNEKLFF; DNA: TGTGCCAGTAGTAGGACAGCAACTAATGAAAAACTGTTTTTT; D: .; size: .; J: TRBJ1-4; V: TRBV19
CDR3: CASSTRDRGRTNEKLFF; DNA: TGTGCCAGCAGCACCCGGGACAGGGGGCGAACTAATGAAAAACTGTTTTTT; D: TRBD1; size: .; J: TRBJ1-4; V: TRBV11-2
CDR3: CASSETGPPNSKLFF; DNA: TGTGCCAGCAGCGAGACAGGACCCCCTAATAGTAAACTGTTTTTT; D: .; size: .; J: TRBJ1-4; V: TRBV9